Presented here are 25 T cell receptor beta chains from one specimen sequenced in a study of blood T cell repertoires in COVID-19. Using immunoSEQ multiplex PCR, the repertoire was profiled, and TCRdb retains in-frame clones only, with some absent. The data hold a few hundred thousand clones, with about nine tenths observed a single time. The sample was PBMCs or T cells enriched from blood (not recorded which). These TCRs come from a man aged 25 to 40 who had recovered from COVID-19.

The gene calls are TRBV5-4 and TRBJ1-2; D ambiguous. The ends were cut back, 1 base at V and 8 bases at J, with 12 bases in the middle. The germline V gene has CDR1 SGHNT and CDR2 YYREEE (reference sequence). The CDR3 spans 13 residues. CDR3 sequence (DNA): TGTGCCAGCAGCTTGCGTACTAACGACGGCTACACCTTC. Its translation is CASSLRTNDGYTF.

V gene TRBV7-8 combines with J gene TRBJ1-3; 7 positions agree with TRBD1. The CDR3 has 17 amino acids. After removal of 4 bases from V and 3 bases from J, the junction contained 12 bases not matched to a gene. From germline, CDR1 is SGHVS and CDR2 FQNEAQ. The CDR3 DNA sequence: TGTGCCAGCAGCTCTCTCGAACCGGGACAGTATGGAAACACCATATATTTT. Amino acid sequence: CASSSLEPGQYGNTIYF.

This rearrangement joins TRBV3-1 (or the pseudogene TRBV3-2) to TRBJ2-5; TRBD2 aligns across 16 bases. Germline-derived CDR1 and CDR2 are LGHDT and YNNKEL (reference sequence). V lost 3 bases to trimming and J lost 2 bases; unmatched junction nucleotides: 0. The CDR3 is 16 residues long. Written as DNA, the CDR3 is TGTGCCAGCAGCCAGGGACTAGCGGGGGGGCAAGAGACCCAGTACTTC. This gives the protein CASSQGLAGGQETQYF.

The rearrangement uses TRBV2 and TRBJ1-2; no reliable D call. Trimming pared 7 bases from V and 2 bases from J, leaving 8 bases between. The CDR3 sequence is 12 residues long. Germline CDR1 and CDR2: SNHLY and FYNNEI. The CDR3, as DNA: TGTGCCAGCACTTGGCAGAACTATGGCTACACCTTC. The encoded protein is CASTWQNYGYTF.

The chain is built from TRBV5-1 and TRBJ2-2, with 11 bases lining up with TRBD2. Germline lookup yields CDR1 SGHRS and CDR2 YFSETQ. Trimming took 2 bases from V and 3 from J; bases not matched to a gene: 3. The length of the CDR3 is 16 residues. The CDR3 DNA follows: TGCGCCAGCAGCTTTCTAGCGGGGGGCGACACCGGGGAGCTGTTTTTT. This translates into CASSFLAGGDTGELFF.

The J gene is TRBJ2-7, the V gene TRBV6-5, with 7 bases fitting TRBD1. The CDR3 has 14 amino acids. V was clipped by 10 bases and J by 3 bases; unmatched bases: 12. CDR1 is MNHEY, CDR2 SVGAGI, per germline. The DNA for the CDR3 is TGTGCCACCATTAGGGGGCGCGGAAACTACGAGCAGTACTTC. It encodes CATIRGRGNYEQYF.

The genes are TRBV9 and TRBJ1-2, with 7 bases that match TRBD1. The CDR3 consists of 15 residues. After removal of 0 bases from V and 4 bases from J, the junction contained 6 bases not matched to a gene. The V gene's germline CDR1 is SGDLS and CDR2 YYNGEE. The chain's CDR3 is CASSVGSTGAYGYTF. The CDR3 DNA reads TGTGCCAGCAGCGTAGGGAGTACAGGGGCCTATGGCTACACCTTC.

V usage is TRBV30 and J usage is TRBJ2-5; possible D gene TRBD2, 6 bases. Trimming took off 7 bases at V and 2 bases at J, with 14 bases between the two ends. Germline-derived CDR1 and CDR2 are GTSNPN and SVGIG (reference sequence). The CDR3 runs to 13 residues. The CDR3 nucleotides read TGTGCCTTCTCCTCGGGGGTACAAGAGACCCAGTACTTC. Translated, it gives CAFSSGVQETQYF.

The chain's CDR3 is CASSLYYLAGEGNEQFF. The CDR3 bases are TGCGCCAGCAGCTTGTACTATCTAGCGGGAGAGGGTAATGAGCAGTTCTTC. V usage is TRBV5-1 and J usage is TRBJ2-1, with 10 bases aligning to TRBD2. Trimming cost V 1 base and J 7 bases; bases outside gene matches: 11. This CDR3 has 17 residues. Looked up from germline, CDR1 is SGHRS and CDR2 is YFSETQ.

The chain joins TRBV9 to TRBJ2-7, with 8 bases identical to TRBD2. This CDR3 comprises 15 residues. V shed 3 bases, J shed 2 bases, and the junction held 7 bases outside the gene matches. Germline V gives CDR1 SGDLS, CDR2 YYNGEE. The CDR3 reads CASSASGTSTYEQYF. The CDR3 nucleotides are TGTGCCAGCAGCGCGTCCGGGACTAGTACCTACGAGCAGTACTTC.

V and J are TRBV6-5 and TRBJ1-2; possible D gene TRBD1, 5 bases. CDR3 length equals 13 residues. Germline assignment: CDR1 MNHEY and CDR2 SVGAGI. V was clipped by 6 bases and J by 2 bases, with 10 bases between them. This CDR3 is CASSRRGNYGYTF. CDR3 bases: TGTGCCAGCAGCCGGCGGGGGAACTATGGCTACACCTTC.

The chain links TRBV3-1 (or the pseudogene TRBV3-2) to TRBJ1-1; TRBD1 matches at 7 bases. The CDR3 extends over 14 amino acids. Germline V gene data show CDR1 as LGHDT and CDR2 as YNNKEL (reference sequence). After removal of 4 bases from V and 10 bases from J, the junction contained 12 bases not matched to a gene. In DNA form, the CDR3 reads TGTGCCAGCAGCCCTTACCAACAGGGGTTGGGAGCTTTCTTT. Its protein product is CASSPYQQGLGAFF.

This chain uses TRBV12-3 or TRBV12-4 with TRBJ1-1; TRBD1 aligns across 7 bases. V dropped 4 bases and J dropped 11; count of bases not matched to a gene: 7. The CDR3 loop spans 12 amino acids. CDR3 bases: TGTGCCAGCAGTTCCCGAACAGGGGAGGCTTTCTTT. Amino acids: CASSSRTGEAFF.

This clone came up once. The chain recombines TRBV27 with TRBJ2-3, with TRBD1 matching over 8 bases. Germline values: CDR1 MNHEY, CDR2 SMNVEV (reference sequence). Trimming at V came to 3 bases and at J to 5 bases, leaving 7 bases not matched to a gene. The CDR3 consists of 15 residues. The CDR3 protein is CASSFFGQGLDTQYF. CDR3 DNA sequence: TGTGCCAGCAGTTTTTTCGGACAGGGTTTAGATACGCAGTATTTT.

This CDR3 is CASSLRGEAYEQYF. The CDR3 DNA reads TGTGCCAGCAGTTTGCGCGGGGAAGCCTACGAGCAGTACTTC. V gene TRBV27 combines with J gene TRBJ2-7; a weak D match, TRBD2 (6 bases). This CDR3 has 14 amino acids. Germline assignment: CDR1 MNHEY and CDR2 SMNVEV (reference sequence). Trimming shortened V by 3 bases and J by 2 bases, and 11 bases separated the two germline ends.

This chain joins TRBV11-2 and TRBJ1-3; D is uncertain. The ends were cut back, 8 bases at V and 2 bases at J, with 16 bases in the middle. This CDR3 is 15 amino acids long. CDR1 and CDR2 from the germline V gene are SGHAT and FQNNGV. CDR3 DNA sequence: TGTGCCAGCTCTCCACAGTACTCCGCTGGAAACACCATATATTTT. This translates into CASSPQYSAGNTIYF.

CDR3 loop: CASSPPGLYQPQHF. CDR3 DNA sequence: TGTGCCAGCTCACCACCGGGCCTTTATCAGCCCCAGCATTTT. The chain recombines TRBV18 with TRBJ1-5; D remains unclear. Trimming cost V 0 bases and J 5 bases, with 8 bases left between them. Per the germline V gene, CDR1 is KGHSH and CDR2 is LQKENI. CDR3 size: 14 residues.

The gene calls are TRBV15 and TRBJ2-3; 8 bases are shared with TRBD2. Germline trimming cut 5 bases from V and 4 bases from J; bases unmatched to any gene: 14. CDR1 and CDR2 (germline): LNHNV, YYDKDF (reference sequence). The CDR3 consists of 17 residues. Here the CDR3 DNA reads TGTGCCACCAGCCTCTGGGGACCGGGAGGGCCATCAGATACGCAGTATTTT. Protein product: CATSLWGPGGPSDTQYF.

The V gene is TRBV28, the J gene TRBJ2-1, with TRBD2 identical over 9 bases. The CDR3 contains 14 residues. Trimming took 4 bases from V and 9 from J; bases not matched to a gene: 7. Germline CDR1 and CDR2: MDHEN and SYDVKM. CDR3 coding DNA: TGTGCCAGCAGTTCTTGGACTAGCGTCGTTGAGCAGTTCTTC. Translating it yields CASSSWTSVVEQFF.

The chain joins TRBV19 to TRBJ2-7; 8 bases agree with TRBD1. The ends lost 6 bases at V and 2 bases at J; junction bases unmatched: 9. CDR3 size: 15 residues. Germline CDR1 is LNHDA and CDR2 is SQIVND (reference sequence). The CDR3 spells CASSFGGQGPYEQYF. The CDR3 nucleotides are TGTGCCAGTAGCTTCGGCGGACAGGGCCCCTACGAGCAGTACTTC.

J is TRBJ2-5 and V is TRBV19, with D tentatively TRBD1 (6 bases). There are 13 residues in the CDR3. Trimming shortened V by 5 bases and J by 2 bases, and 9 bases separated the two germline ends. Germline lookup yields CDR1 LNHDA and CDR2 SQIVND (reference sequence). In DNA, the CDR3 is TGTGCCAGTAGTCGCACAGGGCAAGAGACCCAGTACTTC. Translating it yields CASSRTGQETQYF.

This chain joins TRBV4-1 and TRBJ2-1, with 8 positions matching TRBD1. The CDR3 covers 16 residues. V shed 0 bases and J 3 bases; nucleotides not matched to a gene: 4. Germline-derived CDR1 and CDR2 are MGHRA and YSYEKL. The chain's CDR3 is CASSQDGRGLYNEQFF. DNA of the CDR3: TGCGCCAGCAGCCAAGACGGCAGGGGGCTCTACAATGAGCAGTTCTTC.

J is TRBJ1-1 and V is TRBV7-9; TRBD1 matches at 7 bases. V dropped 4 bases and J dropped 4; count of bases not matched to a gene: 6. This CDR3 spans 14 amino acids. Germline CDR1 is SEHNR and CDR2 is FQNEAQ (reference sequence). CDR3 DNA sequence: TGTGCCAGCAGCTCCTTAGGGGGCGGCACTGAAGCTTTCTTT. Translation: CASSSLGGGTEAFF.

The CDR3: CASSEGRGTKNQPQHF. CDR3 in DNA: TGCGCCAGCAGTGAGGGGAGGGGGACAAAGAATCAGCCCCAGCATTTT. The V gene is TRBV10-2, the J gene TRBJ1-5; D perhaps matches TRBD1 (6 bases). Trimming stripped 2 bases from V and 4 bases from J, with 15 bases between. The CDR3 contains 16 residues. Germline V lookup: CDR1 WSHSY, CDR2 SAAADI.

V usage is TRBV5-1 and J usage is TRBJ1-6; 7 nucleotides line up with TRBD1. Germline-derived CDR1 and CDR2 are SGHRS and YFSETQ. V was pared by 0 bases and J by 8 bases, with 5 bases of the junction left unmatched. CDR3 length: 15 residues. In nucleotides, the CDR3 is TGCGCCAGCAGCTTGGGGGGGACAGCTCATTCACCCCTCCACTTT. Residues: CASSLGGTAHSPLHF.